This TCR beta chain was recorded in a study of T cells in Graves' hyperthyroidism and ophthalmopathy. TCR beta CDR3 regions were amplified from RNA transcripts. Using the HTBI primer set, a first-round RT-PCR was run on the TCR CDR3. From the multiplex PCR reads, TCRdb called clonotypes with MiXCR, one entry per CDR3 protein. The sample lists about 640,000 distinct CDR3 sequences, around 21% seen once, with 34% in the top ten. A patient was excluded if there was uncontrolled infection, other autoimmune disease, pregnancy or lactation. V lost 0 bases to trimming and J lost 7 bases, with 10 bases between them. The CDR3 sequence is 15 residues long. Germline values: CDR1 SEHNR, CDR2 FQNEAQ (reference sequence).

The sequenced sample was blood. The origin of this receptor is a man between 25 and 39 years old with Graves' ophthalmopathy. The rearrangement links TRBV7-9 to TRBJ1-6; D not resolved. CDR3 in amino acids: CASSLARAANSPLHF. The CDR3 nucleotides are TGTGCCAGCAGCTTAGCGCGGGCGGCGAATTCACCCCTCCACTTT. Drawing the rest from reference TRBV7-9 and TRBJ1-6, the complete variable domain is DTGVSQNPRHKITKRGQNVTFRCDPISEHNRLYWYRQTLGQGPEFLTYFQNEAQLEKSRLLSDRFSAERPKGSFSTLEIQRTEQGDSAMYLCASSLARAANSPLHFGNGTRLTVT.